The rows below give T cell receptor beta chains drawn from one sample of a study of blood T cell repertoires in COVID-19. TCRdb's copy holds only in-frame clones and misses some; the assay was immunoSEQ multiplex PCR. The repertoire holds some 300,000 clones, with roughly 90% as singletons. Sequenced input: PBMCs or T cells enriched from blood (not recorded which). Receptor source: a woman between 35 and 50 years old who had recovered from COVID-19. Each CDR3 is given without its conserved first and last residue. The order of the fields is V gene, clone size, D gene, CDR3 protein. A D gene is named only where the DNA matches it firmly. For some rows the clone size is stated as once, few or many, or as a class when expanded; others skip it.

TRBV7-9 | . | . | ASSLGDTLFEQY
TRBV27 | . | . | ASSLAWDGLNSPLH
TRBV15 | . | . | ATSRQDGLRDYNEQF
TRBV5-4 | once | TRBD1 | ASSFRTGSSYNSPLH
TRBV18 | . | TRBD2 | ASSTGRMMGLAGKDEQF
TRBV28 | . | . | ASSRRDSYGYT
TRBV28 | . | TRBD2 | ASSPPLGLGDTQY
TRBV7-2 | . | TRBD2 | ASSSGLAGVRY
TRBV15 | . | TRBD1 | ATSRDWGTAKRPQH
TRBV28 | . | TRBD1 | ASSSTGAGETQY